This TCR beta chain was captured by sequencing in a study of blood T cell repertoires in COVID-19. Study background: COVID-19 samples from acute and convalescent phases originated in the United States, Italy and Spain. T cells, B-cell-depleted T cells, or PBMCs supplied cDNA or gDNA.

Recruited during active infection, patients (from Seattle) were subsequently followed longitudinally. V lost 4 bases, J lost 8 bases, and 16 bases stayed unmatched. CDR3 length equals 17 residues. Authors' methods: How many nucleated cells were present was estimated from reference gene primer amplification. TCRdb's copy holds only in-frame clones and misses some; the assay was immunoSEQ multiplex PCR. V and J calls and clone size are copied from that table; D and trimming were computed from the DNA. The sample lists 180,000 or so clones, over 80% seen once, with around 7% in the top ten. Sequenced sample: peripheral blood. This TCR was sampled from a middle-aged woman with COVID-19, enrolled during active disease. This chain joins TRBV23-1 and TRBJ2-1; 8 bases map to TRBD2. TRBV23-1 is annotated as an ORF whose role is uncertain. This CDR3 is CASSLPHSGGPRDEQFF. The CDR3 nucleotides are TGCGCCAGCAGTCTGCCTCATTCGGGAGGGCCTCGGGATGAGCAGTTCTTC.